One sample yielded the 15 T cell receptor beta chains listed below, sequenced in a study of OX40 agonist ivuxolimab in advanced cancers. Clones were sequenced by immunoSEQ multiplex PCR, and TCRdb holds only the in-frame ones, with some missing. The repertoire holds fewer than 70,000 clones, with about 91% as singletons. The sequenced sample was CD4+ or CD8+ T cells sorted from blood, obtained in a trial of the OX40 agonist ivuxolimab. The receptors were sampled from an adult with an advanced solid tumor such as melanoma, head and neck, liver or kidney cancer.

V and J are TRBV2 and TRBJ2-3, with D unresolved. The CDR3 consists of 14 residues. V lost 4 bases, J lost 4 bases, and 12 bases lay in between. The germline V gene has CDR1 SNHLY and CDR2 FYNNEI. As DNA, the CDR3 is TGTGCCAGCAGTGTTTGGGCAGCGCCAGATACGCAGTATTTT. It specifies CASSVWAAPDTQYF.

In DNA, the CDR3 is TGCAGCGTTGTTGGCCAGGGGGCCTACGAGCAGTACTTC. Its protein is CSVVGQGAYEQYF. The J gene is TRBJ2-7, the V gene TRBV29-1; 7 nucleotides match TRBD1. This CDR3 is 13 amino acids long. V shed 4 bases, J shed 2 bases, and the junction held 5 bases outside the gene matches. Germline-derived CDR1 and CDR2 are SQVTM and ANQGSEA.

A few counts support this clone. V gene TRBV6-6 combines with J gene TRBJ2-5; 8 positions match TRBD2. The V gene end was trimmed by 6 bases and the J gene end by 5 bases; junction bases not matched to a gene: 5. Germline CDR1 and CDR2: MNHNY and SVGAGI (reference sequence). The CDR3 contains 13 residues. The CDR3 is CASRWTSFETQYF. The CDR3 DNA reads TGTGCCAGCAGATGGACTAGCTTTGAGACCCAGTACTTC.

Remarks on this clone: The germline gene is not matched at one end of the junction; a read error may be the cause. The chain joins TRBV4-1 to TRBJ2-7; weak D call: TRBD1 (5 bases). Germline-derived CDR1 and CDR2 are MGHRA and YSYEKL. The CDR3 runs to 13 residues. The CDR3: CASSQGDSSEQYF. The CDR3 nucleotides read TGCGCCAGCAGTCAAGGGGATTCGAGCGAGCAGTACTTC.

J is TRBJ2-6 and V is TRBV19; D is possibly TRBD1 (6 bases). Per germline, CDR1 LNHDA and CDR2 SQIVND (reference sequence). CDR3 length equals 15 residues. V lost 2 bases to trimming and J lost 1 base, with 6 bases between them. This CDR3 is CASSIQGSGANVLTF. The CDR3 region has the DNA TGTGCCAGTAGTATACAGGGGTCTGGGGCCAACGTCCTGACTTTC.

The J gene is TRBJ1-5, the V gene TRBV4-3; D uncertain. This CDR3 contains 13 residues. The V and J ends lost 0 bases and 6 bases respectively, with 6 bases between them. Germline assignment: CDR1 LGHNA and CDR2 YSLEER. The CDR3 here is CASSQDYGQPQHF. The DNA for the CDR3 is TGCGCCAGCAGCCAAGATTACGGTCAGCCCCAGCATTTT.

The V and J genes are TRBV21-1 and TRBJ2-5; TRBD1 reflects the table's D call only, with no check against the DNA. TRBV21-1 is marked as a pseudogene. The CDR3 totals 16 residues. This CDR3 reads CASSKGEAGGQETQYF. CDR3 DNA: TGTGCCAGCAGCAAAGGGGAGGCAGGGGGCCAAGAGACCCAGTACTTC.

J is TRBJ2-1 and V is TRBV19; 9 bases align to TRBD1. Germline CDR1 and CDR2: LNHDA and SQIVND (reference sequence). This CDR3 is 15 amino acids long. Germline trimming cut 8 bases from V and 8 bases from J; bases unmatched to any gene: 13. CDR3 DNA: TGTGCCAGTGGACTTTGGGGACAGGGATCCCATGAGCAGTTCTTC. Translating it yields CASGLWGQGSHEQFF.

The chain recombines TRBV15 with TRBJ2-3; possibly TRBD2 for D (5 bases). The ends were cut back, 7 bases at V and 2 bases at J, with 22 bases in the middle. Germline loops: CDR1 LNHNV, CDR2 YYDKDF (reference sequence). This CDR3 contains 17 residues. CDR3 in DNA: TGTGCCACCAACTCACCGGACTCCTCCGAACCCACAGATACGCAGTATTTT. Its protein product is CATNSPDSSEPTDTQYF.

This sequence joins TRBV4-1 and TRBJ2-7, with D tentatively TRBD2 (5 bases). Germline V gene data show CDR1 as MGHRA and CDR2 as YSYEKL. The length of the CDR3 is 16 residues. The V gene lost 2 bases and the J gene lost 7 bases, with 21 bases spanning the gap. CDR3 nucleotides: TGCGCCAGCAGCCAACCCGACGGGATTCCTCGGGGTGAGCAGTACTTC. Translating it yields CASSQPDGIPRGEQYF.

This chain connects TRBV6-5 to TRBJ2-1; D unclear. Trimming took 2 bases from V and 4 from J, leaving 6 bases between them. The CDR3 runs to 13 residues. CDR1 is MNHEY, CDR2 SVGAGI, per germline. CDR3 nucleotides: TGTGCCAGCAGTTACGCACCATACAATGAGCAGTTCTTC. Its translation: CASSYAPYNEQFF.

J is TRBJ1-2 and V is TRBV5-6; tentatively, D is TRBD1 (6 bases). This CDR3 contains 15 residues. The V end lost 4 bases, the J end lost 8 bases, and 21 bases lay between the germline ends. Germline V gene data show CDR1 as SGHDT and CDR2 as YYEEEE. The CDR3 DNA reads as TGTGCCAGCAGCCCGTGGGGCGGGGGCGCAAGGGGCTACACCTTC. Translated, it gives CASSPWGGGARGYTF.

Turning to this clone: A read error may produce the germline difference seen at one junction end. This sequence joins TRBV7-7 and TRBJ2-2, with TRBD2 matching 12 bases. Looked up from germline, CDR1 is SSHAT and CDR2 is FNYEAQ (reference sequence). CDR3 length: 16 amino acids. DNA for the CDR3: TGTGCTAGCAGCTTGCTAGCGGGGGGGCACGGCGGGGAGCTGTTTTTT. Amino acids: CASSLLAGGHGGELFF.

J is TRBJ1-1 and V is TRBV4-1, with TRBD1 as a possible D gene (5 bases). There are 16 residues in the CDR3. V was clipped by 0 bases and J by 4 bases, with 15 bases between them. Germline V gene data show CDR1 as MGHRA and CDR2 as YSYEKL. The CDR3 DNA is TGCGCCAGCAGCCAAGAGCGTTCAGGGTGGGGCACTGAAGCTTTCTTT. This encodes CASSQERSGWGTEAFF.

The chain employs TRBV19 and TRBJ2-1; D is unresolved. The V and J ends lost 5 bases and 5 bases respectively, with 10 bases between them. CDR3 length: 13 residues. In germline, CDR1 is LNHDA, CDR2 SQIVND (reference sequence). Here the CDR3 reads CASSFSLNNEQFF. The CDR3 region has the DNA TGTGCCAGTAGTTTTTCCCTGAACAATGAGCAGTTCTTC.